The sequence of this TCR beta chain was determined in a study of Graves' ophthalmopathy and Graves' hyperthyroidism. The wider study: Specimen type is peripheral blood, obtained at initial diagnosis before any treatment.

Amplifying from RNA transcripts, the study obtained TCR beta CDR3 regions. Investigators did first-round RT-PCR with HTBI primers, then second-round multiplex PCR. TCRdb redid the calling of the multiplex PCR reads with MiXCR, one entry per CDR3 protein. This table holds 150,000 to 200,000 distinct CDR3 sequences, 39% found once. Germline lookup yields CDR1 LGHDT and CDR2 YNNKEL (reference sequence). V lost 5 bases to trimming and J lost 0 bases, with 11 bases between them. CDR3 length equals 14 residues. None of the included patients had other autoimmune diseases, uncontrolled infections, pregnancy or lactation, as these led to exclusion. This clonotype appeared many times.

This clonotype was sampled from a man between 25 and 39 years old with Graves' ophthalmopathy. The chain links TRBV3-1 to TRBJ2-7; D tentatively fits TRBD1 or TRBD2 (5 bases each). Specimen: peripheral blood. The CDR3 coding sequence is TGTGCCAGCAGCGCTAGCAGGGTCTCCTACGAGCAGTACTTC. Translated, it gives CASSASRVSYEQYF.